Here is one T cell receptor (beta chain) with its context. The data are from a study of blood T cell repertoires in COVID-19. Looked up from germline, CDR1 is GTSNPN and CDR2 is SVGIG (reference sequence). V was trimmed by 0 bases and J by 4 bases, leaving 7 bases between them. CDR3 length: 13 amino acids. Repertoires were generated with immunoSEQ multiplex PCR, while TCRdb's copy carries only in-frame clones and drops some. The table has roughly 130,000 clones, roughly four fifths seen once; the top ten hold roughly 17%. The chain is built from TRBV30 and TRBJ2-1; no reliable D call. The receptor's source is a woman aged 45-65 years with acute or convalescent COVID-19. Material: peripheral blood. CDR3 sequence (DNA): TGTGCCTGGAGTGTGTCCCTTTACAATGAGCAGTTCTTC. This codes for CAWSVSLYNEQFF.